The 9 T cell receptor beta chains below come from one sample, sequenced in a study of blood T cell repertoires in COVID-19. Clones were sequenced by immunoSEQ multiplex PCR, and TCRdb holds only the in-frame ones, with some missing. The repertoire holds 60,000 or so clones, around 90% seen once, with 10% in the top ten. The sequencing sample was made of peripheral blood. Receptor source: a human donor with acute or convalescent COVID-19. The donor label of this sample is uncertain.

About this clone: One junction end does not reproduce the germline sequence, and a read error may be involved. The rearrangement links TRBV6-6 to TRBJ1-4; maybe TRBD1 (5 bases). Germline V CDR1 and CDR2: MNHNY, SVGAGI (reference sequence). The CDR3 is made up of 12 amino acids. Written as DNA, the CDR3 is TGTGCCAGTGGTCCAGGGTCTGAAGAACTGTTTTTT. It codes for CASGPGSEELFF.

This sequence joins TRBV5-1 and TRBJ2-5; 11 bases are shared with TRBD2. The J segment lost 4 bases and the V segment lost 5 bases, leaving 10 bases of the junction unmatched. CDR1 is SGHRS, CDR2 YFSETQ, per germline. The CDR3 spans 16 residues. This CDR3 is CASSPGTSGRGETQYF. The DNA of the CDR3 is TGCGCCAGCAGTCCTGGGACTAGCGGACGTGGAGAGACCCAGTACTTC.

This clone was picked up one time. The chain has TRBV2 and TRBJ1-5; the match to TRBD1 covers 10 bases. In germline, CDR1 is SNHLY, CDR2 FYNNEI. V shed 6 bases and J 7 bases; nucleotides not matched to a gene: 9. The CDR3 has 15 residues. CDR3 coding DNA: TGTGCCAGCAGGATTGACAGGGGGCGCAGCCAGCCCCAGCATTTT. Translation: CASRIDRGRSQPQHF.

This chain joins TRBV28 and TRBJ2-5; 12 nucleotides match TRBD2. The V segment lost 3 bases and the J segment 4 bases; nucleotides outside the gene matches: 6. The CDR3 totals 16 residues. Per germline, CDR1 MDHEN and CDR2 SYDVKM. In DNA form, the CDR3 reads TGTGCCAGCAGTTTTCGTCCTAGCGGGAGGGGAGAGACCCAGTACTTC. The encoded protein is CASSFRPSGRGETQYF.

The CDR3 sequence: CASMSLAKDTQYF. In nucleotides, the CDR3 is TGTGCCAGCATGTCGCTAGCGAAAGATACGCAGTATTTT. The chain recombines TRBV2 with TRBJ2-3, with a tentative D call TRBD2 (6 bases). Germline assignment: CDR1 SNHLY and CDR2 FYNNEI. Trimming pared 7 bases from V and 5 bases from J, leaving 13 bases between. CDR3 length: 13 residues.

The V and J genes are TRBV29-1 and TRBJ1-4, with 9 positions matching TRBD1. The germline CDR1 and CDR2 sequences are SQVTM and ANQGSEA. This CDR3 comprises 13 residues. The J segment lost 5 bases and the V segment lost 5 bases, leaving 3 bases of the junction unmatched. CDR3 bases: TGCAGCGTTCCCGGGACAGGGAATGAAAAACTGTTTTTT. This encodes CSVPGTGNEKLFF.

The gene calls are TRBV6-6 and TRBJ2-7, with a possible D match to TRBD1 (5 bases). CDR1 is MNHNY and CDR2 is SVGAGI in the germline V gene (reference sequence). V dropped 6 bases and J dropped 0 bases, with 15 bases sitting between them. There are 15 residues in the CDR3. The CDR3 protein is CASRLTALSSYEQYF. The CDR3, as DNA: TGTGCCAGCAGACTGACAGCCCTTAGCTCCTACGAGCAGTACTTC.

V gene TRBV19 combines with J gene TRBJ1-2; 7 bases match TRBD1. CDR3 length equals 14 residues. The V gene end was trimmed by 6 bases and the J gene end by 6 bases; junction bases not matched to a gene: 10. CDR1 is LNHDA, CDR2 SQIVND, per germline (reference sequence). CDR3 loop: CASSLGQVNDGYTF. The CDR3 nucleotides are TGTGCCAGTAGCCTAGGACAGGTCAACGATGGCTACACCTTC.

As DNA, the CDR3 is TGTGCCAGCAGCGAACTAGCGGGAGTCGTAGATACGCAGTATTTT. Translated: CASSELAGVVDTQYF. The rearrangement uses TRBV9 and TRBJ2-3, with 11 bases fitting TRBD2. Germline loops: CDR1 SGDLS, CDR2 YYNGEE. With V trimmed by 3 bases and J by 5 bases, 5 bases remained unmatched. The CDR3 extends over 15 amino acids.